This T cell receptor (beta chain) was recovered during a study of response to subunit inactivated influenza vaccine (dated by TCRdb to the late 2010s). A note on the overall study: To follow how T cells responded to a trivalent subunit inactivated influenza vaccine, the researchers relied on deep quantitative profiling of the T cell receptor repertoire.

Receptors were amplified or captured by RT-PCR. The sequencer was an Illumina HiSeq 2500. TCRdb handled the public reads itself, with Q25 trimming in fastp and clone calling in MiXCR, and kept productive beta chains. Rows matching on CDR3 protein sequence are summarized as one entry with the most common DNA and genes. Counted in this sample were about 570,000 distinct CDR3 sequences; 10% to 15% of them appeared once. About 10% of the sample is taken by the ten largest. Beyond this particular receptor, the publication reports: The authors proposed that each seasonal influenza vaccination may bring in only a limited number of new T cells.

Reading from cysteine to phenylalanine, the CDR3 counts 14 amino acids. The DNA shown is the 42-base CDR3, in frame from base 1. V has 2 bases trimmed and J has 5 bases trimmed; junction bases matching no gene number 7. For CDR1 and CDR2, the germline V gene lists SGHRS and YFSETQ. This clonotype was seen more than once but under ten times. The antigen this receptor binds is unknown. Base qualities are not provided; no much larger clone lies one nucleotide away. This receptor was obtained from a man aged 50 or older who received an inactivated influenza vaccine. Donor details come from another sample of the same person, matched by shared clones. The chain is made from TRBV5-1 and TRBJ2-7; TRBD2 lines up with 7 middle nucleotides. Sample: PBMCs from blood, taken on the day of vaccination. Here the CDR3 is given as CASSFGGVVHEQYF. The DNA is as follows: TGCGCCAGCAGCTTTGGGGGGGTCGTCCACGAGCAGTACTTC.